The entry below gives a single TCR beta chain sequence along with its context. What it binds is unknown. Time point of the sample: week 23, last vaccination. Doses consisted of 300 ug of mutant IDH1 20-mer peptide each, paired with topical imiquimod. Donor diagnoses consisted of new WHO grade 3 or 4 IDH1-mutant, ATRX-lost astrocytomas. The method was immunoSEQ multiplex PCR; TCRdb's version includes in-frame clones alone and lacks a portion of them. Of about 81,000 clones listed, 85% are singletons. The CDR3 loop spans 15 amino acids. V trimming: 5 bases; J trimming: 5 bases; junction bases outside the gene matches: 9. Germline-derived CDR1 and CDR2 are PRHDT and FYEKMQ (reference sequence). The sample is drawn from a study of a mutant IDH1 vaccine in newly diagnosed glioma. Study at large: Vaccination of patients was performed eight times, in weeks 1, 3, 5, 7, 11, 15, 19 and 23. Antecedent treatment encompassed radiotherapy, temozolomide, or their combination; the majority received both.

The clonotype comes from a man aged 30 to 45 with glioma. Some clones in this sample may be carry-over from other donors' samples. This specimen was PBMCs, taken from a glioma patient whose treatment included an IDH1 peptide vaccine. The chain couples TRBV13 to TRBJ2-5; TRBD2 matches 9 bases. The chain's CDR3 is CASSGRGGARETQYF. The CDR3 DNA reads TGTGCCAGCAGCGGACGCGGGGGGGCCAGGGAGACCCAGTACTTC.